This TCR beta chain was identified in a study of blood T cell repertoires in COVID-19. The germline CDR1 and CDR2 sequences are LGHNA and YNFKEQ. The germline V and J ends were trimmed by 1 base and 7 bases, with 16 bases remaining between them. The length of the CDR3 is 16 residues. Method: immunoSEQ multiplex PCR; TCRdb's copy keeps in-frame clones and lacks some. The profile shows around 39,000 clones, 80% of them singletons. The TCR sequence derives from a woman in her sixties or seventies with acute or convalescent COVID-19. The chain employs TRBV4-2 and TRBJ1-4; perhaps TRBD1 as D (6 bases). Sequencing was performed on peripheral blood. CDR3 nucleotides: TGTGCCAGCAGCCAAGCGGAAGGACAGATGTTTGAAAAACTGTTTTTT. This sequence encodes CASSQAEGQMFEKLFF.